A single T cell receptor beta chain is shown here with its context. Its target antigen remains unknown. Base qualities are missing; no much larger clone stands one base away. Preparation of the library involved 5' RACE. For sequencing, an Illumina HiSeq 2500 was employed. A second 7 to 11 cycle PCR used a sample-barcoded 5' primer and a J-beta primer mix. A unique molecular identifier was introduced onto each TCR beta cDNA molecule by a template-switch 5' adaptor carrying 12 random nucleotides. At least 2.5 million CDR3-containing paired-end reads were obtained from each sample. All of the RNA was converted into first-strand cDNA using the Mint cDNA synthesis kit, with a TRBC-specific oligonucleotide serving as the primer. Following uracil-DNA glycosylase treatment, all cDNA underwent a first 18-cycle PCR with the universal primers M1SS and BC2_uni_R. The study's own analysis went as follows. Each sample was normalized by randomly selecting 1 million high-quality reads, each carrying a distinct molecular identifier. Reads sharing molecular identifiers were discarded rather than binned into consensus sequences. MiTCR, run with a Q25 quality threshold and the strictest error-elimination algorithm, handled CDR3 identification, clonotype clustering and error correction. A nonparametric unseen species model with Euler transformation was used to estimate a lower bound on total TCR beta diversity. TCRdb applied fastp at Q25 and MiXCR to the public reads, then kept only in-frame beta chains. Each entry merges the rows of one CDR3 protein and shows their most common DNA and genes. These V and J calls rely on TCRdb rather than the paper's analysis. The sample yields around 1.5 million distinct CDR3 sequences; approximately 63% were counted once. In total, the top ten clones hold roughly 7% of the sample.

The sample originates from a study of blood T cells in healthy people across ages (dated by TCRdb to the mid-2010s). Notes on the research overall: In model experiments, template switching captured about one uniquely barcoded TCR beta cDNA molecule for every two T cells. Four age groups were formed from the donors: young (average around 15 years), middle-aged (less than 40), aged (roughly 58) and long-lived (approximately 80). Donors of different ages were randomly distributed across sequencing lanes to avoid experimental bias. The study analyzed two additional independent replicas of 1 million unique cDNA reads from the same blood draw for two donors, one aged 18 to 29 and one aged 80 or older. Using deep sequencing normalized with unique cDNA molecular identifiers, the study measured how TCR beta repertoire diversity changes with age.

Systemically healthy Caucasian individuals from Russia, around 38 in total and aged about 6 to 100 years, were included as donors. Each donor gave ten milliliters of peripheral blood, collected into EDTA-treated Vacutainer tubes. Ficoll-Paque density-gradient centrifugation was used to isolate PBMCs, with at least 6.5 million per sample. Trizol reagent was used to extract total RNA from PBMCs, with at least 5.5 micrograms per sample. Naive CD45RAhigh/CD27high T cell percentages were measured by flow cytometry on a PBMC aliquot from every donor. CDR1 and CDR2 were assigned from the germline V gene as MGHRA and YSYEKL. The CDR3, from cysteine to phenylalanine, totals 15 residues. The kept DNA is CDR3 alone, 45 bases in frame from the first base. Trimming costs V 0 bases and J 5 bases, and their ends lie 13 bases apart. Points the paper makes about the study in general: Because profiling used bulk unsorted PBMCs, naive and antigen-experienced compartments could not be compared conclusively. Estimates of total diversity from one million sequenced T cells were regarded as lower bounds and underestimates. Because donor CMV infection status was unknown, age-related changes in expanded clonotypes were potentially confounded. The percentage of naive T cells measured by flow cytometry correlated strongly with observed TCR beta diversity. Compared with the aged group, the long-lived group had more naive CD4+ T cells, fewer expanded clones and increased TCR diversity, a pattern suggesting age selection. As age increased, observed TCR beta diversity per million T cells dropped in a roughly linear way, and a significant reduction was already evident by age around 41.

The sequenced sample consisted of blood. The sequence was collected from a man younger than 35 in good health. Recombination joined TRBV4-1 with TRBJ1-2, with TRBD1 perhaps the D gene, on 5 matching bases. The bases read TGCGCCAGCAGCCAAGATCGCGGGACGCCGTATGGCTACACCTTC. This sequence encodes CASSQDRGTPYGYTF.